This TCR beta chain appears in the sequencing data of a study of T-cell memory formation after mild COVID-19. Study as a whole: Clusters of TCRs were largely donor specific.

The length of the CDR3 is 16 residues. Germline assignment: CDR1 SEHNR and CDR2 FQNEAQ (reference sequence). This clonotype was found a few times. Its specificity is unknown. The junction shows a germline mismatch at one end, possibly a read error. Using its own MiXCR run on the 5' RACE reads, TCRdb lists one record per CDR3 protein. In the table there are nearly 110,000 distinct CDR3 sequences, about 15% of which are singletons. Study outcomes and limitations: The authors left the SARS-CoV-2 specificity of second-wave clones peaking on day 37 unconfirmed. CM and EM subsets held most contracting CD4+ clones; EMRA held CD8+ ones. Clones shrinking from day 15 to 85 showed even CD4/CD8 mixes; later expanders tilted CD4+.

The receptor was isolated from an adult woman who had mild COVID-19 (a few samples of this study predate the infection). Cell type and time point are not known. The chain combines TRBV7-9 with TRBJ2-7, with a tentative D call TRBD1 (6 bases). The sample consisted of PBMCs or a T cell subset sorted from them (not recorded which). CDR3 residues: CASSFKQGPLSSEQYF. CDR3 nucleotides: TGTGCCAGCAGCTTTAAACAGGGCCCCCTTTCCTCCGAGCAGTACTTC.